This record concerns one T cell receptor beta chain sequence. Its antigen remains undetermined. Base qualities are missing; no much larger clone stands one base away. The time point label of this sample denotes: about 28 days (+/-7) after the second vaccine dose. Because spike-specific TCR depth and breadth did not differ between the two schedules, AZD1222 recipients who got a second dose at roughly 4 weeks were pooled with those who got a second dose at roughly 12 weeks. Vaccinee samples came from UK trials COV001 and COV002, including a single-blind randomized controlled phase 2/3 trial of AZD1222 (ChAdOx1 nCoV-19) in healthy adults. Trial participant PBMC samples were collected at day 0 and day 28 after the second dose for TCRbeta chain sequencing. The CDR3 regions of human TCRbeta chains were subjected to immunosequencing. As for the authors' bioinformatics: TCRs in the repertoires were compared against a reference library of SARS-CoV-2-specific TCRs that had been generated with the MIRA antigen-specificity platform. Breadth meant the fraction of unique TCRs that were SARS-CoV-2-associated, whereas depth meant the fraction of total T cells that were SARS-CoV-2-associated. Using the MIRA data, each spike-specific TCR was mapped to the spike region that the TCR reacts to and placed in a CD4 or CD8 class. Log10-transformed breadth and depth values were compared by one-way ANOVA with Sidak's multiple comparisons tests. Held by TCRdb, this immuneACCESS table contains in-frame sequences only and omits some clones. Under half of the omission traces to an unresolved V gene where checked; the cause of the rest is unknown. That table furnishes V, J and clone size, whereas the DNA furnished D and trimming. The sample yields about 83,000 clones; roughly 90% were counted once. Less than 35% of the sample rests with the top ten.

Measured from the cysteine to the phenylalanine, the CDR3 is 15 residues long. Only the CDR3 portion is preserved as DNA: 45 bases, with reading frame beginning at the first base. The germline V end is reduced by 1 base and the J end by 3 bases; junction bases left unmatched: 4. CDR1 and CDR2, per the germline V gene (reference sequence), are LGHDT and YNNKEL. This sample was included in a study of T cell responses to AZD1222 COVID-19 vaccine (dated by TCRdb to about 2021). General notes on the study: A total of more than 230 trial participants underwent TCR sequencing, of whom 200 to 220 had received two doses of AZD1222 and approximately 25 had received two doses of the MenACWY control vaccine. Trial participants were enrolled by age into subgroups of 18-55, 56-69 and 70-plus years, and about 150, 27 and 61 TCR-sequenced participants, respectively, were included in these subgroups. Results the study describes overall, beyond this receptor: No day 14 peak-response samples were available, so repertoires were characterized only after the peak T cell response. Conclusions about previously exposed vaccinees are limited because only five to seven AZD1222 recipients were SARS-CoV-2 seropositive at baseline. Participants were mostly white British, with more females than males. The authors suggested clonal diversity may have been underestimated. After two AZD1222 doses, both the breadth and the depth of spike-specific TCRs were significantly higher than at day 0 and than in MenACWY recipients. The vaccine-associated CD4 TCRs covered the entire spike protein, and the dominant responses fell in regions 160-218 and 743-854. Nearly half of unique spike-specific TCRs reportedly recognized epitopes outside regions mutated in the B.1.351 and B.1.1.7 variants. In the small 56-69-year group, the increase in depth fell short of significance, most likely because of low power.

The input for sequencing was peripheral blood, taken 28 days after the second AZD1222 dose. This sequence was found in an adult who received the AZD1222 COVID-19 vaccine. The chain couples TRBV3-1 (or the pseudogene TRBV3-2) to TRBJ2-7; 9 nucleotides in the junction match TRBD1. In nucleotide form, the sequence is TGTGCCAGCAGCCAAGGGACAGGGGCAATCTACGAGCAGTACTTC. Translated, this is CASSQGTGAIYEQYF.